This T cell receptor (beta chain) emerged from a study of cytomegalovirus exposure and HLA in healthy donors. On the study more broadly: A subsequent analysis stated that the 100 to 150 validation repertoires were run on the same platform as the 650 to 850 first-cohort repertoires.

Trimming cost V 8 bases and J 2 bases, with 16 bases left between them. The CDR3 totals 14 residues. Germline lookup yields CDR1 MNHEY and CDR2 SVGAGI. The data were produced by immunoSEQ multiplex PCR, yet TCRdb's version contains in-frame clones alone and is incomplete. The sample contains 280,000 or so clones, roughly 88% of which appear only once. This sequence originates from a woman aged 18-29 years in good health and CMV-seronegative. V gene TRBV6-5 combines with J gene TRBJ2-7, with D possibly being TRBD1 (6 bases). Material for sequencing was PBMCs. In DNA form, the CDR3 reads TGTGCCAGCGGGGAATCGACAGGACCCTACGAGCAGTACTTC. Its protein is CASGESTGPYEQYF.